Following are 19 T cell receptor beta chains from one sample sequenced in a study of T cell responses to AZD1222 COVID-19 vaccine. Sequencing used immunoSEQ multiplex PCR; TCRdb keeps in-frame clones, though not all of them. The sample records about 73,000 clones, approximately 90% being singletons. This material consisted of peripheral blood, taken on day 0 of AZD1222 vaccination. The receptors derive from an adult in good health.

V gene TRBV30 combines with J gene TRBJ1-2, with D unresolved. Germline CDR1 is GTSNPN and CDR2 is SVGIG (reference sequence). This CDR3 spans 11 amino acids. V lost 1 base, J lost 5 bases, and 5 bases lay in between. The CDR3 here is CAWSEGYGYTF. DNA for the CDR3: TGTGCCTGGAGTGAGGGTTATGGCTACACCTTC.

The chain is built from TRBV7-9 and TRBJ1-2; tentative D call: TRBD1 (5 bases). Germline lookup yields CDR1 SEHNR and CDR2 FQNEAQ (reference sequence). The ends were cut back, 3 bases at V and 0 bases at J, with 8 bases in the middle. This CDR3 has 14 residues. The CDR3 protein is CASSLDTTNYGYTF. The CDR3 DNA follows: TGTGCCAGCAGCTTGGACACAACTAACTATGGCTACACCTTC. Variable domain in full (rest from reference TRBV7-9 and TRBJ1-2): DTGVSQNPRHKITKRGQNVTFRCDPISEHNRLYWYRQTLGQGPEFLTYFQNEAQLEKSRLLSDRFSAERPKGSFSTLEIQRTEQGDSAMYLCASSLDTTNYGYTFGSGTRLTVV.

The V gene is TRBV2, the J gene TRBJ1-1; tentative D call: TRBD1 (6 bases). Trimming cost V 5 bases and J 4 bases, with 14 bases left between them. Germline V gene lookup returns CDR1 SNHLY and CDR2 FYNNEI. This CDR3 spans 14 amino acids. The CDR3 nucleotides are TGTGCCAGCAGTAGAGGACAGATGGGCACTGAAGCTTTCTTT. It specifies CASSRGQMGTEAFF.

The chain carries TRBV24-1 and TRBJ2-1; 8 bases match TRBD2. The CDR3 has 17 residues. The germline CDR1 and CDR2 sequences are KGHDR and SFDVKD. Trimming at V came to 1 base and at J to 2 bases, leaving 6 bases not matched to a gene. The DNA of the CDR3 is TGTGCCACCAGTGATTTCTGGGGACTAGTCGCCTACAATGAGCAGTTCTTC. It encodes CATSDFWGLVAYNEQFF.

The J gene is TRBJ2-2, the V gene TRBV9, with D maybe TRBD2 (6 bases). This CDR3 is built from 16 residues. The germline V gene encodes CDR1 SGDLS and CDR2 YYNGEE. Trimming pared 5 bases from V and 7 bases from J, leaving 21 bases between. The DNA for the CDR3 is TGTGCCAGCAGTCGGGGGTTTCGGGGTACAAGCGGGGAGCTGTTTTTT. Translating gives CASSRGFRGTSGELFF.

The chain employs TRBV4-1 and TRBJ2-7, with D possibly called TRBD1 or TRBD2 (6 bases each). Trimming left V 1 base short and J 4 bases short, with 20 bases between. Germline V gene data show CDR1 as MGHRA and CDR2 as YSYEKL. CDR3 size: 17 residues. The CDR3 loop reads CASSQGGAALGSYEQYF. CDR3 sequence (DNA): TGCGCCAGCAGCCAAGGGGGGGCAGCCCTCGGGTCGTACGAGCAGTACTTC.

The chain is built from TRBV9 and TRBJ1-6, with no clear D. The CDR3 runs to 13 residues. CDR1 is SGDLS, CDR2 YYNGEE, per germline. With 0 bases removed from V and 8 bases from J, the gap between germline ends came to 6 bases. The CDR3: CASSVDEYSPLHF. CDR3 coding DNA: TGTGCCAGCAGCGTAGATGAGTATTCACCCCTCCACTTT.

The chain joins TRBV3-1 (or the pseudogene TRBV3-2) to TRBJ1-2; the match to TRBD1 covers 8 bases. The CDR3 is made up of 16 amino acids. V lost 0 bases, J lost 5 bases, and 8 bases stayed unmatched. CDR1 is LGHDT and CDR2 is YNNKEL in the germline V gene (reference sequence). This CDR3 is CASSQDAGGAWYGYTF. CDR3 bases: TGTGCCAGCAGCCAAGATGCAGGGGGCGCTTGGTATGGCTACACCTTC.

J is TRBJ1-4 and V is TRBV9, with D maybe TRBD1 (6 bases). The V end was cut by 4 bases, the J end by 0 bases, with 13 bases between. CDR1 is SGDLS and CDR2 is YYNGEE in the germline V gene. This CDR3 region has 16 residues. The CDR3: CASSLGQTSTNEKLFF. The CDR3 bases are TGTGCCAGCAGCTTAGGACAGACCTCAACTAATGAAAAACTGTTTTTT.

This chain links TRBV11-2 with TRBJ2-7, with unresolved D. Germline CDR1 is SGHAT and CDR2 is FQNNGV. Trimming removed 3 bases from V and 2 bases from J, with 11 bases in between. The CDR3 sequence is 14 residues long. The CDR3: CASSFLAEPYEQYF. In DNA, the CDR3 is TGTGCCAGCAGCTTTCTTGCGGAGCCCTACGAGCAGTACTTC.

This clone was counted between two and nine times. The CDR3 bases are TGCAGCGTTGGCCCAGGCTCCTACAATGAGCAGTTCTTC. Amino acid sequence: CSVGPGSYNEQFF. The chain uses TRBV29-1 and TRBJ2-1, with D hard to call. The CDR3 totals 13 residues. The V gene lost 4 bases and the J gene lost 0 bases, with 7 bases spanning the gap. Germline CDR1 and CDR2: SQVTM and ANQGSEA.

This chain links TRBV7-9 with TRBJ2-5; possibly TRBD1 or TRBD2 for D (6 bases each). Trimming took 3 bases from V and 0 from J, leaving 11 bases between them. This CDR3 spans 15 amino acids. The germline CDR1 and CDR2 sequences are SEHNR and FQNEAQ (reference sequence). The CDR3 bases are TGTGCCAGCAGCTTTTCGCGGGACAACCAAGAGACCCAGTACTTC. This gives the protein CASSFSRDNQETQYF.

The chain uses TRBV10-1 and TRBJ2-3; 10 positions agree with TRBD2. Germline-derived CDR1 and CDR2 are WNHNN and SYGVQD (reference sequence). The V and J ends lost 4 bases and 3 bases, in that order; junction bases with no gene match: 7. This CDR3 contains 16 residues. DNA of the CDR3: TGCGCCAGCAGTGCGGCTAGCGGGAGAGTAACAGATACGCAGTATTTT. It specifies CASSAASGRVTDTQYF.

The chain couples TRBV6-5 to TRBJ2-1; maybe TRBD2 (6 bases). Per germline, CDR1 MNHEY and CDR2 SVGAGI. The CDR3 is 15 residues long. V was shortened by 2 bases and J by 3 bases, with 11 bases between the two germline ends. CDR3 bases: TGTGCCAGCAGTTACGGAAGCGGGTACTACAATGAGCAGTTCTTC. Its translation is CASSYGSGYYNEQFF.

J is TRBJ1-5 and V is TRBV5-1; 9 bases align to TRBD1. With 4 bases clipped from V and 6 bases from J, the junction kept 8 bases outside the gene matches. Germline CDR1 is SGHRS and CDR2 is YFSETQ. The CDR3 loop spans 15 amino acids. In DNA, the CDR3 is TGCGCCAGCAGCCCCGGGACAGGGCAACGTCAGCCCCAGCATTTT. Its protein product is CASSPGTGQRQPQHF. The full variable domain, completed using reference TRBV5-1 and TRBJ1-5, is KAGVTQTPRYLIKTRGQQVTLSCSPISGHRSVSWYQQTPGQGLQFLFEYFSETQRNKGNFPGRFSGRQFSNSRSEMNVSTLELGDSALYLCASSPGTGQRQPQHFGDGTRLSIL.

Points on this clone: It is unclear where the CDR3 begins or ends on the DNA, so no DNA is shown, and the CDR3 is as TCRdb lists it. This chain links TRBV3-1 (or the pseudogene TRBV3-2) with TRBJ1-1. The CDR3 is 13 residues long, ends included. From germline, CDR1 is LGHDT and CDR2 YNNKEL (reference sequence). CDR3 in amino acids: CASSQVGLGITFF.

V and J are TRBV5-4 and TRBJ1-1; possibly TRBD1 for D (5 bases). V dropped 3 bases and J dropped 2 bases, with 17 bases sitting between them. Germline V gene lookup returns CDR1 SGHNT and CDR2 YYREEE (reference sequence). There are 16 residues in the CDR3. CDR3 sequence reads: CASSSGTGVGNTEAFF. The CDR3 DNA reads TGTGCCAGCAGCTCGGGGACGGGGGTTGGAAACACTGAAGCTTTCTTT.

DNA of the CDR3: TGTGCCACCGGGATAGCGGGAGGGCCCTTCAATGAGCAGTTCTTC. Amino acid sequence: CATGIAGGPFNEQFF. V gene TRBV19 combines with J gene TRBJ2-1; TRBD2 agrees at 11 bases. V lost 10 bases to trimming and J lost 6 bases; unmatched junction nucleotides: 11. There are 15 residues in the CDR3. Germline assignment: CDR1 LNHDA and CDR2 SQIVND (reference sequence).

The CDR3 spells CASSLSFSYEQYF. CDR3 nucleotide sequence: TGTGCCAGTTCACTCTCCTTCTCCTACGAGCAGTACTTC. V is TRBV19 and J is TRBJ2-7; no clear D. Trimming removed 8 bases from V and 0 bases from J, with 11 bases in between. Germline CDR1 LNHDA, CDR2 SQIVND (reference sequence). The CDR3 runs 13 residues.